The following is a T cell receptor beta chain sequence with its context. The germline V and J ends were trimmed by 5 bases and 0 bases, with 8 bases remaining between them. Germline V gene lookup returns CDR1 LNHDA and CDR2 SQIVND (reference sequence). The CDR3 length is 14 residues. The data were obtained in a study of blood T cell repertoires in COVID-19. Whole-study context: Italy, Spain and the United States were the sources of the convalescent and acute COVID-19 samples.

Participants came from under 30 US areas, aged about 18 to 95 years. Self-reported history from a screening survey and questionnaire set each donor's cohort. In the source study's methods: Researchers report that nucleated cell counts were estimated from reference gene primer amplification. The assay was immunoSEQ multiplex PCR, and TCRdb's table has in-frame clones only and misses some. V, J and clone size were drawn from that table, and D and trimming were deduced from the DNA. Found here are some 190,000 clones, less than 85% of them singletons; the top ten hold 2.5% to 3.5%. The specimen was PBMCs or T cells enriched from blood (not recorded which). The receptor was isolated from a woman in her twenties or thirties who had recovered from COVID-19. The V gene is TRBV19, the J gene TRBJ1-5; D not resolved. The CDR3 coding sequence is TGTGCCAGTAGTCTACAGAGTAGCAATCAGCCCCAGCATTTT. Amino acid sequence: CASSLQSSNQPQHF.